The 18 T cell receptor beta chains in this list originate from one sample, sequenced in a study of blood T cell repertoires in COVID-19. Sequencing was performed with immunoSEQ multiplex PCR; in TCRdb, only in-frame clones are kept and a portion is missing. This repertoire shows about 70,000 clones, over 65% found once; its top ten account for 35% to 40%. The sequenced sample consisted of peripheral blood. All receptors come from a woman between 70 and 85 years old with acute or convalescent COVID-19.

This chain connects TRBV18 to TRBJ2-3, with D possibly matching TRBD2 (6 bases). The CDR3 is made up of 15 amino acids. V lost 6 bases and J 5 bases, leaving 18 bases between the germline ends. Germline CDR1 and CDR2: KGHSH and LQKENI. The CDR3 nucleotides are TGTGCCAGCTCGAATGGGGCGGGGAGTGGAGATACGCAGTATTTT. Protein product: CASSNGAGSGDTQYF.

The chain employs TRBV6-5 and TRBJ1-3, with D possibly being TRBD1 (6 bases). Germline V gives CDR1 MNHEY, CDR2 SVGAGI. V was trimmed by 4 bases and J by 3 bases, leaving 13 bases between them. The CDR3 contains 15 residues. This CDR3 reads CASSSTGTHGNTIYF. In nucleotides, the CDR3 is TGTGCCAGCAGTTCCACGGGGACACATGGAAACACCATATATTTT.

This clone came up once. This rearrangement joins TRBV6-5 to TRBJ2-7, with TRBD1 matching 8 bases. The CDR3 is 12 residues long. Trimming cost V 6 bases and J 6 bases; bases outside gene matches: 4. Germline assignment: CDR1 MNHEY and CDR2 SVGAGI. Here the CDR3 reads CASRDRVGEQYF. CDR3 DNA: TGTGCCAGCAGGGACAGGGTTGGCGAGCAGTACTTC.

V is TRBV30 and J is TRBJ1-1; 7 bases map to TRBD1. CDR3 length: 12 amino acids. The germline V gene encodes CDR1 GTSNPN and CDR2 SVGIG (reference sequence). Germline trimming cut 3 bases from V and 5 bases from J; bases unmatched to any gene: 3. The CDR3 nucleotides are TGTGCCTGGAGGGCACAGGGGACTGAAGCTTTCTTT. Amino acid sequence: CAWRAQGTEAFF.

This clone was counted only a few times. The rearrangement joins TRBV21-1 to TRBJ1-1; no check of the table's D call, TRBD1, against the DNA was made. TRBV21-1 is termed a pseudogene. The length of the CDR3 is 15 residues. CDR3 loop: CASRLQQALNTEAFF. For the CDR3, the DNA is TGTGCCAGCAGACTACAACAGGCTTTGAACACTGAAGCTTTCTTT.

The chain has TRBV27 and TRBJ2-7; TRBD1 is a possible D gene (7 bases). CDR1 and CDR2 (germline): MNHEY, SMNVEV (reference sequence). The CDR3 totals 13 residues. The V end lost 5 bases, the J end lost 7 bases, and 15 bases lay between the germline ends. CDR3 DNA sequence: TGTGCCAGCAGTCCGACTAGACAGGGAGAGCAGTACTTC. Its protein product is CASSPTRQGEQYF.

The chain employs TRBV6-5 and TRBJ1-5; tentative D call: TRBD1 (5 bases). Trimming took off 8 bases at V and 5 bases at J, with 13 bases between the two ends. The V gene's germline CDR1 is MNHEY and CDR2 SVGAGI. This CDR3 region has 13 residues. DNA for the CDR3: TGTGCCAGCCGGGGGGACCTTTATCAGCCCCAGCATTTT. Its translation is CASRGDLYQPQHF.

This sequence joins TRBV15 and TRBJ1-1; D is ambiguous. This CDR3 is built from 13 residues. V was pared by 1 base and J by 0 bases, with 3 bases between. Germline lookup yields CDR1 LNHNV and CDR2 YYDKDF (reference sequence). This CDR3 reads CATSRAVNTEAFF. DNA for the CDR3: TGTGCCACCAGCAGAGCGGTGAACACTGAAGCTTTCTTT. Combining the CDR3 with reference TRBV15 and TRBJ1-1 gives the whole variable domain DAMVIQNPRYQVTQFGKPVTLSCSQTLNHNVMYWYQQKSSQAPKLLFHYYDKDFNNEADTPDNFQSRRPNTSFCFLDIRSPGLGDTAMYLCATSRAVNTEAFFGQGTRLTVV.

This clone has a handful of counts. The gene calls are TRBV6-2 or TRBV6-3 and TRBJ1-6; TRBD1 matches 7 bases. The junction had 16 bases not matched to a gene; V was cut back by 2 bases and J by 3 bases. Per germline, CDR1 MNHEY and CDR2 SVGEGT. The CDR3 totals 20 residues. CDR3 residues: CASSYPSVAGGDFYNSPLHF. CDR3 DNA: TGTGCCAGCAGTTACCCGTCTGTGGCAGGGGGAGATTTCTATAATTCACCCCTCCACTTT.

CDR3 loop: CASRPDRQDTQYF. CDR3 coding DNA: TGTGCCAGCAGACCCGACAGGCAAGATACGCAGTATTTT. The genes are TRBV5-4 and TRBJ2-3, with D maybe TRBD1 (6 bases). Germline values: CDR1 SGHNT, CDR2 YYREEE (reference sequence). With 5 bases removed from V and 5 bases from J, the gap between germline ends came to 12 bases. The CDR3 has 13 residues.

CDR3: CSVDGSEPFTDTQYF. The CDR3 nucleotides are TGCAGCGTCGACGGGTCAGAGCCCTTCACAGATACGCAGTATTTT. The chain employs TRBV29-1 and TRBJ2-3; unclear D gene. In germline, CDR1 is SQVTM, CDR2 ANQGSEA. The V end lost 6 bases, the J end lost 2 bases, and 18 bases lay between the germline ends. This CDR3 is 15 amino acids long.

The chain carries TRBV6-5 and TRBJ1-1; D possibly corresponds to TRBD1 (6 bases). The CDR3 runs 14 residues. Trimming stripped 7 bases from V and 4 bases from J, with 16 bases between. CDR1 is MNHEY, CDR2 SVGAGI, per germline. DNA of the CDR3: TGTGCCAGCACCCAGCAGGGGAAAAGCACTGAAGCTTTCTTT. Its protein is CASTQQGKSTEAFF.

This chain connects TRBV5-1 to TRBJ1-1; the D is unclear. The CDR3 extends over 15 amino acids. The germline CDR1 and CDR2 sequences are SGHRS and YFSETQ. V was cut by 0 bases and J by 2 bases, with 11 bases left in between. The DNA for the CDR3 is TGCGCCAGCAGCTTGGCCGAGGGTTCTAACACTGAAGCTTTCTTT. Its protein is CASSLAEGSNTEAFF.

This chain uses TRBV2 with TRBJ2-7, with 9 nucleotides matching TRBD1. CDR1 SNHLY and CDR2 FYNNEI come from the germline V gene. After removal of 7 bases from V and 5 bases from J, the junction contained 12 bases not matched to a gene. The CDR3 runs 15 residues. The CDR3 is CASKPRQGGLHEQYF. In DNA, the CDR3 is TGTGCCAGCAAGCCGCGACAGGGGGGGCTCCACGAGCAGTACTTC. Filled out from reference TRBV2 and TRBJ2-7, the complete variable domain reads EPEVTQTPSHQVTQMGQEVILRCVPISNHLYFYWYRQILGQKVEFLVSFYNNEISEKSEIFDDQFSVERPDGSNFTLKIRSTKLEDSAMYFCASKPRQGGLHEQYFGPGTRLTVT.

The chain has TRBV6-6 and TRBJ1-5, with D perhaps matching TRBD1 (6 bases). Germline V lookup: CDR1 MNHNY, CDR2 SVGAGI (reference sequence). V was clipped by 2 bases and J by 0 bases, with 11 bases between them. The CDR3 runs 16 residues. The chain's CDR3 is CASSYPRGGSNQPQHF. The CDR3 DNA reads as TGTGCCAGCAGTTACCCGAGAGGGGGTAGCAATCAGCCCCAGCATTTT.

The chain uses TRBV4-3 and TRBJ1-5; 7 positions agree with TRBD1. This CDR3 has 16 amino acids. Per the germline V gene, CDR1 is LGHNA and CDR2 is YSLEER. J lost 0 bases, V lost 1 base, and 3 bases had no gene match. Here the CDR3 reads CASSQGGQNSNQPQHF. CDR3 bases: TGCGCCAGCAGCCAAGGGGGACAGAATAGCAATCAGCCCCAGCATTTT.

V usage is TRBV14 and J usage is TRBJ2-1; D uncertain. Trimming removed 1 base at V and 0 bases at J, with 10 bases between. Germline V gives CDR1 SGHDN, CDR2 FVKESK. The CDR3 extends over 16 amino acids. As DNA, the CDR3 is TGTGCCAGCAGCCAAGTAGCCCTCAGCTCCTACAATGAGCAGTTCTTC. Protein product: CASSQVALSSYNEQFF.

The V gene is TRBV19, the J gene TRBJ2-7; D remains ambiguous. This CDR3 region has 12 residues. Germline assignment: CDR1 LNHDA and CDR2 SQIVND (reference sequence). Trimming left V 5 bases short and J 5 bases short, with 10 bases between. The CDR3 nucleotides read TGTGCCAGTAGTGGTCAGGCTCACGAGCAGTACTTC. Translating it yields CASSGQAHEQYF.